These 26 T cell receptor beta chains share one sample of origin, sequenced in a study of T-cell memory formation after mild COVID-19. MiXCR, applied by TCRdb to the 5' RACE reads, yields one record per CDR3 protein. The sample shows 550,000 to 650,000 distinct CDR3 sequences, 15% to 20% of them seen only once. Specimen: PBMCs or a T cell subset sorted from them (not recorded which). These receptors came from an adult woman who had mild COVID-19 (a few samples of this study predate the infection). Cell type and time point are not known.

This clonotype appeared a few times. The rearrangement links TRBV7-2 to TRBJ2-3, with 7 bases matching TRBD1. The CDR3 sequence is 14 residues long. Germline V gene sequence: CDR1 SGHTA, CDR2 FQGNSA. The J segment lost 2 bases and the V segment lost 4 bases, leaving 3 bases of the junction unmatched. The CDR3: CASSSGQVTDTQYF. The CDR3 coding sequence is TGTGCCAGCAGCTCAGGACAGGTCACAGATACGCAGTATTTT.

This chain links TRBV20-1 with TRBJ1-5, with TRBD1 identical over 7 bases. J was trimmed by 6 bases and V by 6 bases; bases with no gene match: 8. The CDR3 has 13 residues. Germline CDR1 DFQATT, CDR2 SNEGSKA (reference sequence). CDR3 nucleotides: TGCAGTGCCCCCGGGGCAGGGGGTCAGCCCCAGCATTTT. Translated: CSAPGAGGQPQHF.

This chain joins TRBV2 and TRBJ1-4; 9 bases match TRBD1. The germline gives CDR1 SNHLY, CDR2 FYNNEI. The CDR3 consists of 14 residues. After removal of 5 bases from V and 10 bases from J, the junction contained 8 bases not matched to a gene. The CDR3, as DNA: TGTGCCAGCAGTCCAACAGGGGGCAGAAGAAAACTGTTTTTT. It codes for CASSPTGGRRKLFF.

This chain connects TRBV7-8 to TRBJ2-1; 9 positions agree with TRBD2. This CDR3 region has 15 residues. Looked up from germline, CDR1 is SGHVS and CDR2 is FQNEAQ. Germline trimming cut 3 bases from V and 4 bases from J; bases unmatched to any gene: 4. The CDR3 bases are TGTGCCAGCAGCTTTAGACTAGCGGAATACAATGAGCAGTTCTTC. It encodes CASSFRLAEYNEQFF.

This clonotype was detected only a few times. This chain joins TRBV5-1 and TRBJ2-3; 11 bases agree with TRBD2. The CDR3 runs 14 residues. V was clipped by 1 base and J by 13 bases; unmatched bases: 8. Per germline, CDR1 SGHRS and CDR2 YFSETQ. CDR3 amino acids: CASSLILAGDYEYF. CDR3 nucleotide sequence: TGCGCCAGCAGCTTGATACTAGCGGGGGATTATGAGTATTTT.

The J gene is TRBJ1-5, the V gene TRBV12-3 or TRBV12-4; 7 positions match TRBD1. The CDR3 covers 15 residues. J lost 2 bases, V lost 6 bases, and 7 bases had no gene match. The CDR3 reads CASRKGARGNQPQHF. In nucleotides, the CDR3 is TGTGCCAGCAGAAAGGGGGCTCGGGGCAATCAGCCCCAGCATTTT.

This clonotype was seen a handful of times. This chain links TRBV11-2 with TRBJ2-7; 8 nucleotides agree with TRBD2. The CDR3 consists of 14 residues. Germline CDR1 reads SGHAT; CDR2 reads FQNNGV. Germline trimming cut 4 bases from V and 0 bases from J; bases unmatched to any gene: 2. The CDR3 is CASSSLADSYEQYF. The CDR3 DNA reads TGTGCCAGCAGCTCACTAGCGGACTCCTACGAGCAGTACTTC.

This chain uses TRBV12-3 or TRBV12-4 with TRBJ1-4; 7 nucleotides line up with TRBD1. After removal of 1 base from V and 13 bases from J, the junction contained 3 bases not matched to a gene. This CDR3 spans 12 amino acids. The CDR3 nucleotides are TGTGCCAGCAGTTTAGAGGACAGGCGACTGTTTTTT. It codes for CASSLEDRRLFF.

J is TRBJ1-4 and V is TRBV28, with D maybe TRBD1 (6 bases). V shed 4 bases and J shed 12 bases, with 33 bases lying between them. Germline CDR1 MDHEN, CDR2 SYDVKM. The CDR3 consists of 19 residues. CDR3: CASSSTIFTGNITSRELFF. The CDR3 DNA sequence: TGTGCCAGCAGTTCCACAATATTCACAGGGAACATCACCTCAAGGGAACTGTTTTTT.

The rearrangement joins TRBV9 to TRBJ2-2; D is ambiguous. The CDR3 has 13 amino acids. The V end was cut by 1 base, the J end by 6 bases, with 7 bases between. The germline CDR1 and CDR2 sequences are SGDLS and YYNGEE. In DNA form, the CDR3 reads TGTGCCAGCAGCGTATTAAACTCCGGGGAGCTGTTTTTT. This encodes CASSVLNSGELFF.

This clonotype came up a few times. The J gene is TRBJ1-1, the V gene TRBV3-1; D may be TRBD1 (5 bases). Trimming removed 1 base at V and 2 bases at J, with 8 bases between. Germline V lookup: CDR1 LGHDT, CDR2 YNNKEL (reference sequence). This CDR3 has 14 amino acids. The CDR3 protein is CASSQGGINTEAFF. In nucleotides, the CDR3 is TGTGCCAGCAGCCAAGGGGGGATAAACACTGAAGCTTTCTTT.

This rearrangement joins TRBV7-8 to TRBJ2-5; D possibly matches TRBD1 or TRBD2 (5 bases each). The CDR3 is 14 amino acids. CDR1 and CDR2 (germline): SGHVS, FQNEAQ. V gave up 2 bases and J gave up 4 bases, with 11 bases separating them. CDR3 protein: CASSLFGGRETQYF. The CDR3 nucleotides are TGTGCCAGCAGCTTATTTGGGGGAAGAGAGACCCAGTACTTC.

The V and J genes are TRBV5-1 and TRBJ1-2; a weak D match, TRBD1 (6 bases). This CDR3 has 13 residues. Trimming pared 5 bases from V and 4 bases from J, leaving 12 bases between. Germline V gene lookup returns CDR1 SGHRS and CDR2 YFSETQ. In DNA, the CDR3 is TGCGCCAGCAGGCAACAGGGTACCTATGGCTACACCTTC. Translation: CASRQQGTYGYTF.

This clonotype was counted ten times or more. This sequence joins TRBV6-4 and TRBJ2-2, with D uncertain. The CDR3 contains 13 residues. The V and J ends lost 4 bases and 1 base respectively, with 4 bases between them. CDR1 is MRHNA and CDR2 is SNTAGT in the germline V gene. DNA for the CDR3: TGTGCCAGCAGTGCCATGAACACCGGGGAGCTGTTTTTT. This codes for CASSAMNTGELFF.

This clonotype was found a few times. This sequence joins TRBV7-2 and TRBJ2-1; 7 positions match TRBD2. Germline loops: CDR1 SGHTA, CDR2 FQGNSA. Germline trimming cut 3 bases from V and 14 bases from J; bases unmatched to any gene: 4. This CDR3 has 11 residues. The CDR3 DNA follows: TGTGCCAGCAGCTTGATGCGGGAGAAGTTCTTC. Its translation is CASSLMREKFF.

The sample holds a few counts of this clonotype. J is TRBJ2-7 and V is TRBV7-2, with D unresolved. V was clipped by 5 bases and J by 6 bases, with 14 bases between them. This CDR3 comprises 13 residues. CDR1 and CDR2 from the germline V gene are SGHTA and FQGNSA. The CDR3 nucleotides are TGTGCCAGCAGCCCATACCTAAATGGCGAGCAGTACTTC. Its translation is CASSPYLNGEQYF. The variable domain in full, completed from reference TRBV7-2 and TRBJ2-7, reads GAGVSQSPSNKVTEKGKDVELRCDPISGHTALYWYRQSLGQGLEFLIYFQGNSAPDKSGLPSDRFSAERTGGSVSTLTIQRTQQEDSAVYLCASSPYLNGEQYFGPGTRLTVT.

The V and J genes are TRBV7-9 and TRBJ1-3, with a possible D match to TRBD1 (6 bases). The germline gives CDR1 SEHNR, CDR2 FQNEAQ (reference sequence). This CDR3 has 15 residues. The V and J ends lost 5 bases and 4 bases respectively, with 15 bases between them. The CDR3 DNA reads TGTGCCAGCAGCCAAACGTTAGGGGGAGGAAACACCATATATTTT. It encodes CASSQTLGGGNTIYF.

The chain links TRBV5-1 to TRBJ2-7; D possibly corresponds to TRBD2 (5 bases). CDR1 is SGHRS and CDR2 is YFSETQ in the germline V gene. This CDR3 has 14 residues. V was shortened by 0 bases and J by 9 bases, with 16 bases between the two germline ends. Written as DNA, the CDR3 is TGCGCCAGCAGCTTGGACGGTCCCTCCGGGGTGCAGTACTTC. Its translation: CASSLDGPSGVQYF.

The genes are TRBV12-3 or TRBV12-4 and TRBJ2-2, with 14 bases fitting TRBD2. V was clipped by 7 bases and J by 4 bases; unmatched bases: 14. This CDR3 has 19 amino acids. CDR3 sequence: CASIGAGTSGSGSTGELFF. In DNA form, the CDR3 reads TGTGCCAGCATCGGAGCGGGGACTAGCGGGAGTGGAAGCACCGGGGAGCTGTTTTTT.

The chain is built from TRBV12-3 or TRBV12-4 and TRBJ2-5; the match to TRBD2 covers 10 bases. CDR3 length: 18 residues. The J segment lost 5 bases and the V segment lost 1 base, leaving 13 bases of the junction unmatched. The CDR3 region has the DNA TGTGCCAGCAGTTTAGATCGCCTAGCGGGAGTGGGGGGGGAGACCCAGTACTTC. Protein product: CASSLDRLAGVGGETQYF.

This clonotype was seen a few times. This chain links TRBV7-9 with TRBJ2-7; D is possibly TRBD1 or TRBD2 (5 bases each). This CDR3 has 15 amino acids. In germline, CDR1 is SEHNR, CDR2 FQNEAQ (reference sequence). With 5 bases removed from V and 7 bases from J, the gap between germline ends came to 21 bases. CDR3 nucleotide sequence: TGTGCCAGCAGCCCGGACCCCGGGACCAGCAAGGAGCAGTACTTC. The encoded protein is CASSPDPGTSKEQYF.

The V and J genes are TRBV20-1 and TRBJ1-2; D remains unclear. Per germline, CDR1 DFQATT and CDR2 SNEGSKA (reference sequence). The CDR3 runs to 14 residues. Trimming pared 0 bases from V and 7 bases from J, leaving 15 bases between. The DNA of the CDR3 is TGCAGTGCTAGAGAAGATACTGCCAGCCCTGGCTACACCTTC. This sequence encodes CSAREDTASPGYTF.

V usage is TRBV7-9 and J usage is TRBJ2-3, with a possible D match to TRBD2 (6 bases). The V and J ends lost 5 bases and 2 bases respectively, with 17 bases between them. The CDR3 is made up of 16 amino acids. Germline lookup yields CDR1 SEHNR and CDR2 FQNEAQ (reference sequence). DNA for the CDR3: TGTGCCAGCAGCCCCAGCAGTGGGACTCCCACAGATACGCAGTATTTT. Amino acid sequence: CASSPSSGTPTDTQYF.

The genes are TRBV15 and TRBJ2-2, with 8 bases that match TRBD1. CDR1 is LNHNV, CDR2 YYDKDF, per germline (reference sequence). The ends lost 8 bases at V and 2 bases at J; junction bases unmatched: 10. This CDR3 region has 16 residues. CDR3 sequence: CATHDKDRGNTGELFF. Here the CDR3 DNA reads TGTGCCACCCATGATAAAGACAGGGGTAACACCGGGGAGCTGTTTTTT.

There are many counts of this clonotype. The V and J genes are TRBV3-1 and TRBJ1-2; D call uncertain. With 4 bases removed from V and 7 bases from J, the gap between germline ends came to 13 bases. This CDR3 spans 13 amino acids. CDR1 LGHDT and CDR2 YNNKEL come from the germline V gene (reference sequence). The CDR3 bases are TGTGCCAGCAGCCTCCAGCTGGCTTCTGGCTACACCTTC. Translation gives CASSLQLASGYTF.

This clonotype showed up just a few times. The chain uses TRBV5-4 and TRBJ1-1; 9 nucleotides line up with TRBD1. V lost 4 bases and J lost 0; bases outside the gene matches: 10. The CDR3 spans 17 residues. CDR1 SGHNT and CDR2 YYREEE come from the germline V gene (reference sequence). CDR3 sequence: CASSVWTGVFMNTEAFF. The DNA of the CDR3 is TGTGCCAGCAGCGTTTGGACAGGGGTATTCATGAACACTGAAGCTTTCTTT.